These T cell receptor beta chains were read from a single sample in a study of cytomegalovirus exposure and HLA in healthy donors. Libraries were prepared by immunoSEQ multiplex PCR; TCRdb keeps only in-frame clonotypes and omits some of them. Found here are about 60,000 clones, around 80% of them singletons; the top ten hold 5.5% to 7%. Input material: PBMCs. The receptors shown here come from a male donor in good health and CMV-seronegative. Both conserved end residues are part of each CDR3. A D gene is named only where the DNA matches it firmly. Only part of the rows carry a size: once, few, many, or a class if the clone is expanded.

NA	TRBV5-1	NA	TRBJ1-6	CASSLAAGSGSPLHF	TGCGCCAGCAGCTTGGCCGCGGGTAGTGGCTCACCCCTCCACTTT
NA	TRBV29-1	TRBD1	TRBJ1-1	CSVRLAGGTEAFF	TGCAGCGTGCGGTTGGCAGGGGGCACTGAAGCTTTCTTT
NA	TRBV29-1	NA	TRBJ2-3	CSVGPADTQYF	TGCAGCGTTGGGCCCGCAGATACGCAGTATTTT
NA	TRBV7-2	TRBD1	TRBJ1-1	CASTDRGGTEAFF	TGTGCCAGCACGGACAGGGGGGGCACTGAAGCTTTCTTT
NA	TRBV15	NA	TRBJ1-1	CATSREGRSEAFF	TGTGCCACCAGCAGAGAGGGCAGGTCTGAAGCTTTCTTT
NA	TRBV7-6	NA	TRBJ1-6	CASSPEAGNSPLHF	TGTGCCAGCAGCCCCGAAGCGGGGAATTCACCCCTCCACTTT
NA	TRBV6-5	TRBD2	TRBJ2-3	CASSYSERGGLDTQYF	TGTGCCAGCAGTTACTCGGAGCGGGGGGGCCTTGATACGCAGTATTTT
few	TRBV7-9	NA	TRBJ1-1	CASSLSPQGSSEAFF	TGTGCCAGCAGCTTAAGCCCCCAGGGGTCCTCTGAAGCTTTCTTT
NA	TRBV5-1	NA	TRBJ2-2	CASSAGSNTGELFF	TGCGCCAGCAGCGCAGGATCCAACACCGGGGAGCTGTTTTTT
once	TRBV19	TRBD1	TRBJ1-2	CASTERDRGGYGYTF	TGTGCCAGTACCGAGAGGGACAGGGGTGGCTATGGCTACACCTTC
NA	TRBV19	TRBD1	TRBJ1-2	CASRLTGGVGGYTF	TGTGCCAGTAGGCTGACAGGGGGCGTCGGCGGCTACACCTTC
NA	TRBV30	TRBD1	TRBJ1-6	CAWNVGGRNSPLHF	TGTGCCTGGAATGTAGGGGGCCGAAATTCACCCCTCCACTTT
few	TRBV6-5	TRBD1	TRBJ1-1	CASSYIDRGTEAFF	TGTGCCAGCAGTTACATTGACAGGGGCACTGAAGCTTTCTTT
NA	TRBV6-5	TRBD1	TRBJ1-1	CASSPDRVTEAFF	TGTGCCAGCAGTCCCGACAGGGTCACTGAAGCTTTCTTT
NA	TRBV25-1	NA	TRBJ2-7	CASSEGGGISYEQYF	TGTGCCAGCAGTGAAGGAGGGGGCATCTCCTACGAGCAGTACTTC
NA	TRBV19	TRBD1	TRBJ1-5	CASSTPTGYSNQPQHF	TGTGCCAGTAGTACCCCGACAGGGTATAGCAATCAGCCCCAGCATTTT
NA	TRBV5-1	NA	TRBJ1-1	CASSLVGATEAFF	TGCGCCAGCAGCTTGGTAGGGGCCACTGAAGCTTTCTTT
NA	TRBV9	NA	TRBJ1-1	CASSDLQGSFTEAFF	TGTGCCAGCAGCGACCTACAGGGCTCGTTCACTGAAGCTTTCTTT
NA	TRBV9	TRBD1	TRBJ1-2	CASSPWRGGNYGYTF	TGTGCCAGCAGCCCCTGGAGAGGGGGCAACTATGGCTACACCTTC
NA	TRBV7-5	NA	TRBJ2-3	CARSSGTQPPTDTQYF	TGTGCCAGAAGCTCAGGGACTCAGCCCCCCACAGATACGCAGTATTTT
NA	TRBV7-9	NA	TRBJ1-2	CASSLRGANYGYTF	TGTGCCAGCAGCTTACGTGGAGCTAACTATGGCTACACCTTC
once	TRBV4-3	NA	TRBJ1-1	CASSQGLTGNAEAFF	TGCGCCAGCAGCCAAGGTCTGACCGGGAACGCTGAAGCTTTCTTT
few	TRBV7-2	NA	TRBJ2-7	CASSRTTVGFYEQYF	TGTGCCAGCAGCAGGACGACAGTGGGGTTCTACGAGCAGTACTTC
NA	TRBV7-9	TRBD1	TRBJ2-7	CASSPSDRVAYEQYF	TGTGCCAGCAGCCCGTCGGACAGGGTAGCCTACGAGCAGTACTTC
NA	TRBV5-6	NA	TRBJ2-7	CASSPQGGNEQYF	TGTGCCAGCAGCCCCCAGGGTGGGAACGAGCAGTACTTC
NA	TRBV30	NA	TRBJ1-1	CAWSTSGNTEAFF	TGTGCCTGGAGTACATCGGGGAACACTGAAGCTTTCTTT
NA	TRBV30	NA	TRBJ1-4	CAWRVGEVDEKLFF	TGTGCCTGGAGGGTAGGCGAGGTGGATGAAAAACTGTTTTTT
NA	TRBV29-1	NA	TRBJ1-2	CSVEGGGGAGYDGYTF	TGCAGCGTTGAAGGGGGGGGCGGAGCGGGTTACGATGGCTACACCTTC
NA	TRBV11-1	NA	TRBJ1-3	CASSFGGTGNTIYF	TGTGCCAGCAGCTTCGGGGGTACTGGAAACACCATATATTTT
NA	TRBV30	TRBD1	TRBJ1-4	CAWKLGQKNEKLFF	TGTGCCTGGAAGTTGGGACAGAAAAATGAAAAACTGTTTTTT
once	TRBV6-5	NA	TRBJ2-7	CASSYQGHLYEQYF	TGTGCCAGCAGTTATCAGGGGCACCTGTACGAGCAGTACTTC
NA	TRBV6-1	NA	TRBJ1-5	CASSEDPRDTGEPQHF	TGTGCCAGCAGTGAAGACCCCCGGGACACTGGTGAGCCCCAGCATTTT
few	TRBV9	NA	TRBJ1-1	CASSPAQVMSDTEAFF	TGTGCCAGCAGCCCGGCACAGGTGATGTCGGACACTGAAGCTTTCTTT
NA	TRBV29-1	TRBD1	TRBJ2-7	CSVEEKGQGTPYEQYF	TGCAGCGTTGAAGAAAAAGGACAGGGAACCCCCTACGAGCAGTACTTC
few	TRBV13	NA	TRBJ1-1	CASSLIYRTNTEAFF	TGTGCCAGCAGCTTAATCTATCGAACCAACACTGAAGCTTTCTTT
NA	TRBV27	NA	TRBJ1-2	CASSPGGQGYRYTF	TGTGCCAGCAGTCCGGGGGGGCAGGGGTACCGCTACACCTTC
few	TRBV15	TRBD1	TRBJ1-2	CATSSDRVLTGYTF	TGTGCCACCAGCAGCGACAGGGTTCTTACCGGCTACACCTTC
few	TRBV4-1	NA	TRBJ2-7	CASSQAASSYEQYF	TGCGCCAGCAGCCAAGCGGCTAGCTCCTACGAGCAGTACTTC
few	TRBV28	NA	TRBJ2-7	CASSSGMTGYEQYF	TGTGCCAGCAGTTCGGGGATGACAGGCTACGAGCAGTACTTC
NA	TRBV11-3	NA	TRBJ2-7	CASSLDGQSTYEQYF	TGTGCCAGCAGCTTAGACGGACAGTCCACCTACGAGCAGTACTTC
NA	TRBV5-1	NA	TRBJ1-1	CASSQVRGRGDEAFF	TGCGCCAGCAGCCAAGTGCGGGGGCGCGGGGATGAAGCTTTCTTT
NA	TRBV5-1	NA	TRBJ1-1	CASSWGEGGREAFF	TGCGCCAGCAGCTGGGGGGAGGGGGGCCGGGAGGCTTTCTTT
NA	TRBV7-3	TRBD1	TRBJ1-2	CASSLLGGEQGYTF	TGTGCCAGCAGCTTACTAGGGGGCGAGCAAGGCTACACCTTC
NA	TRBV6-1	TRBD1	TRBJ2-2	CASSEALWTGTTGELFF	TGTGCCAGCAGTGAAGCGCTTTGGACAGGGACCACCGGGGAGCTGTTTTTT
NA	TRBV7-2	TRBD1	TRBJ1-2	CASSLGRIGTGVYGYTF	TGTGCCAGCAGCTTAGGGCGGATCGGGACAGGGGTTTATGGCTACACCTTC
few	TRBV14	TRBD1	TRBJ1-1	CASSQYRGGTEAFF	TGTGCCAGCAGCCAGTACAGGGGGGGTACTGAAGCTTTCTTT
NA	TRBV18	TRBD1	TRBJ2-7	CASKGAASGDEQYF	TGTGCCAGCAAGGGGGCGGCCTCTGGGGACGAGCAGTACTTC
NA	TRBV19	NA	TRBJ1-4	CASSVFSNEKLFF	TGTGCCAGTAGCGTTTTTTCTAATGAAAAACTGTTTTTT